A single sample gave rise to the 32 T cell receptor beta chains below, sequenced in a study of shared clonotypes between healthy human individuals. Method: immunoSEQ multiplex PCR; TCRdb's copy keeps in-frame clones and lacks some. The repertoire holds roughly 700,000 clones, with 74% as singletons. The sequencing sample was made of memory CD4+ T cells sorted from blood. The subset here: CD45RA-negative fraction. These receptors originate from a woman aged 25 to 39 in good health.

The CDR3 sequence is CASKGLAGGQSSYNEQFF. CDR3 sequence (DNA): TGTGCCAGCAAAGGGCTAGCGGGAGGCCAAAGCTCCTACAATGAGCAGTTCTTC. The genes are TRBV27 and TRBJ2-1, with 11 nucleotides matching TRBD2. Germline V gene sequence: CDR1 MNHEY, CDR2 SMNVEV (reference sequence). The J segment lost 0 bases and the V segment lost 7 bases, leaving 11 bases of the junction unmatched. The CDR3 runs 18 residues.

This clone showed up just once. Other nucleotide sequences from this sample produce the same CDR3. The gene calls are TRBV18 and TRBJ2-7, with 8 bases identical to TRBD2. The V gene's germline CDR1 is KGHSH and CDR2 LQKENI. The CDR3 is made up of 14 amino acids. Unmatched junction bases numbered 2, after V lost 1 base and J lost 3 bases. The chain's CDR3 is CASSPRSGSYEQYF. DNA for the CDR3: TGTGCCAGCTCACCACGGAGCGGGAGCTACGAGCAGTACTTC.

The chain joins TRBV28 to TRBJ2-7, with 8 positions matching TRBD2. Germline V CDR1 and CDR2: MDHEN, SYDVKM. The CDR3 runs 15 residues. The trim removed 2 bases at V and 2 bases at J, leaving 5 bases unmatched. For the CDR3, the DNA is TGTGCCAGCAGTTTAGCGGGACTAGGGCCCTACGAGCAGTACTTC. Its protein product is CASSLAGLGPYEQYF.

The rearrangement joins TRBV2 to TRBJ1-2, with 7 bases lining up with TRBD1. V was pared by 6 bases and J by 4 bases, with 5 bases of the junction left unmatched. CDR1 is SNHLY and CDR2 is FYNNEI in the germline V gene. The CDR3 is made up of 13 amino acids. This chain's CDR3 is CASSSGTVYGYTF. The CDR3 DNA reads TGTGCCAGCAGCTCCGGGACAGTCTATGGCTACACCTTC. Based on the CDR3 plus reference TRBV2 and TRBJ1-2, the full variable domain is EPEVTQTPSHQVTQMGQEVILRCVPISNHLYFYWYRQILGQKVEFLVSFYNNEISEKSEIFDDQFSVERPDGSNFTLKIRSTKLEDSAMYFCASSSGTVYGYTFGSGTRLTVV.

The chain recombines TRBV7-2 with TRBJ2-7, with D possibly matching TRBD2 (5 bases). V lost 1 base to trimming and J lost 2 bases, with 9 bases between them. This CDR3 is 14 amino acids long. Germline CDR1 and CDR2: SGHTA and FQGNSA. The CDR3 coding sequence is TGTGCCAGCAGCTTAGGCGGGCGCGCCTACGAGCAGTACTTC. Translation: CASSLGGRAYEQYF.

V usage is TRBV9 and J usage is TRBJ2-3; 8 nucleotides agree with TRBD2. The CDR3 has 16 residues. The germline CDR1 and CDR2 sequences are SGDLS and YYNGEE. The junction had 12 bases not matched to a gene; V was cut back by 3 bases and J by 6 bases. The CDR3 here is CASSADRIAGTDTQYF. In nucleotides, the CDR3 is TGTGCCAGCAGCGCAGACCGAATAGCGGGGACGGATACGCAGTATTTT. Drawing the rest from reference TRBV9 and TRBJ2-3, the complete variable domain is DSGVTQTPKHLITATGQRVTLRCSPRSGDLSVYWYQQSLDQGLQFLIQYYNGEERAKGNILERFSAQQFPDLHSELNLSSLELGDSALYFCASSADRIAGTDTQYFGPGTRLTVL.

This clone was picked up many times. Different DNA sequences within this sample yield the same CDR3. This chain joins TRBV27 and TRBJ2-1, with TRBD2 matching 8 bases. Germline V CDR1 and CDR2: MNHEY, SMNVEV (reference sequence). Unmatched junction bases numbered 5, after V lost 3 bases and J lost 4 bases. The CDR3 consists of 15 residues. The CDR3 reads CASSLSSGYYNEQFF. For the CDR3, the DNA is TGTGCCAGCAGTTTGTCTAGCGGGTATTACAATGAGCAGTTCTTC.

This clone has just a few counts. The CDR3 DNA is TGTGCCAGCAATCGAGGCAGGGAGGACTACACCTTC. Residues: CASNRGREDYTF. The chain couples TRBV2 to TRBJ1-2, with D perhaps TRBD1 (5 bases). CDR1 is SNHLY, CDR2 FYNNEI, per germline. The CDR3 loop spans 12 amino acids. Trimming removed 7 bases from V and 10 bases from J, with 16 bases in between.

This chain connects TRBV11-2 to TRBJ2-7; 9 bases are a match to TRBD1. The CDR3 totals 15 residues. Germline CDR1 and CDR2: SGHAT and FQNNGV. V was pared by 5 bases and J by 5 bases, with 10 bases of the junction left unmatched. The CDR3 coding sequence is TGTGCCAGCAGCGCAAAGGGACAGGGTCGGAACGAGCAGTACTTC. Residues: CASSAKGQGRNEQYF.

The rearrangement links TRBV28 to TRBJ2-1, with a possible D match to TRBD2 (6 bases). This CDR3 spans 15 amino acids. The germline V gene has CDR1 MDHEN and CDR2 SYDVKM. Trimming took off 5 bases at V and 3 bases at J, with 14 bases between the two ends. Here the CDR3 reads CASSLAVAVYNEQFF. CDR3 nucleotides: TGTGCCAGCAGTCTAGCTGTAGCGGTCTACAATGAGCAGTTCTTC. Filled out from reference TRBV28 and TRBJ2-1, the complete variable domain reads DVKVTQSSRYLVKRTGEKVFLECVQDMDHENMFWYRQDPGLGLRLIYFSYDVKMKEKGDIPEGYSVSREKKERFSLILESASTNQTSMYLCASSLAVAVYNEQFFGPGTRLTVL.

The rearrangement links TRBV29-1 to TRBJ2-1, with 8 bases aligning to TRBD2. The CDR3 runs to 15 residues. Germline CDR1 and CDR2: SQVTM and ANQGSEA. V lost 2 bases to trimming and J lost 11 bases; unmatched junction nucleotides: 14. The CDR3 loop reads CSVEPPGLVGSKQFF. In nucleotides, the CDR3 is TGCAGCGTTGAACCCCCGGGACTAGTGGGATCGAAGCAGTTCTTC.

The chain employs TRBV6-5 and TRBJ2-2; D is perhaps TRBD2 (5 bases). V shed 4 bases and J shed 5 bases, with 11 bases lying between them. This CDR3 contains 14 residues. In germline, CDR1 is MNHEY, CDR2 SVGAGI. CDR3 amino acids: CASSWSGDTGELFF. CDR3 nucleotide sequence: TGTGCCAGCAGTTGGAGCGGAGATACCGGGGAGCTGTTTTTT.

The V gene is TRBV7-9, the J gene TRBJ2-5; D not certain. The V end was cut by 0 bases, the J end by 5 bases, with 13 bases between. There are 15 residues in the CDR3. From germline, CDR1 is SEHNR and CDR2 FQNEAQ (reference sequence). CDR3 sequence reads: CASSLAILGSETQYF. CDR3 DNA sequence: TGTGCCAGCAGCTTAGCGATCTTGGGGTCTGAGACCCAGTACTTC.

V usage is TRBV6-1 and J usage is TRBJ2-3, with D uncertain. Trimming removed 8 bases at V and 6 bases at J, with 6 bases between. The CDR3 sequence is 10 residues long. From germline, CDR1 is MNHNS and CDR2 SASEGT. Here the CDR3 reads CASFRDTQYF. CDR3 coding DNA: TGTGCCAGCTTTCGGGATACGCAGTATTTT.

V is TRBV2 and J is TRBJ1-4; a possible D gene is TRBD1 (5 bases). The germline gives CDR1 SNHLY, CDR2 FYNNEI. The CDR3 sequence is 14 residues long. The germline V and J ends were trimmed by 1 base and 7 bases, with 10 bases remaining between them. The DNA for the CDR3 is TGTGCCAGCAGTGAAGATGGTCAGGGTGAAAAACTGTTTTTT. This sequence encodes CASSEDGQGEKLFF.

The genes are TRBV18 and TRBJ2-3, with 11 bases fitting TRBD2. Trimming took 2 bases from V and 4 from J; bases not matched to a gene: 5. Germline values: CDR1 KGHSH, CDR2 LQKENI. The CDR3 is made up of 16 amino acids. CDR3: CASSPLVAGGPDTQYF. The CDR3 DNA reads as TGTGCCAGCTCACCATTGGTAGCGGGAGGGCCAGATACGCAGTATTTT.

Regarding this clone: Other DNA sequences within the sample encode an identical CDR3. The CDR3 nucleotides are TGTGCCAGCAGTCCCCCCCAGGGGTACGAGCAGTACTTC. This gives the protein CASSPPQGYEQYF. The chain has TRBV27 and TRBJ2-7, with D possibly matching TRBD1 (6 bases). Germline-derived CDR1 and CDR2 are MNHEY and SMNVEV (reference sequence). The CDR3 consists of 13 residues. The ends were cut back, 5 bases at V and 4 bases at J, with 12 bases in the middle.

The CDR3 sequence: CASSVRPTLSSGNTIYF. The CDR3 DNA reads TGTGCCAGCAGCGTTAGACCGACGCTTAGCTCTGGAAACACCATATATTTT. The rearrangement joins TRBV9 to TRBJ1-3; D not certain. Germline V CDR1 and CDR2: SGDLS, YYNGEE. Trimming removed 2 bases at V and 0 bases at J, with 15 bases between. The length of the CDR3 is 17 residues.

The chain joins TRBV5-1 to TRBJ2-7, with D tentatively TRBD1 (6 bases). V dropped 0 bases and J dropped 3 bases, with 19 bases sitting between them. Germline V CDR1 and CDR2: SGHRS, YFSETQ. This CDR3 has 17 residues. The CDR3: CASSLAIRHRAVYEQYF. The CDR3 DNA reads TGCGCCAGCAGCTTGGCTATTCGCCACAGGGCCGTCTACGAGCAGTACTTC. Filled out from reference TRBV5-1 and TRBJ2-7, the complete variable domain reads KAGVTQTPRYLIKTRGQQVTLSCSPISGHRSVSWYQQTPGQGLQFLFEYFSETQRNKGNFPGRFSGRQFSNSRSEMNVSTLELGDSALYLCASSLAIRHRAVYEQYFGPGTRLTVT.

The chain carries TRBV5-1 and TRBJ2-7; D might be TRBD1 (6 bases). Germline values: CDR1 SGHRS, CDR2 YFSETQ. V was clipped by 4 bases and J by 2 bases, with 16 bases between them. CDR3 length: 15 amino acids. The CDR3 is CASSGSRTDTYEQYF. The CDR3 nucleotides are TGCGCCAGCAGCGGGAGCCGGACAGATACCTACGAGCAGTACTTC.

This rearrangement joins TRBV27 to TRBJ2-1; 10 bases map to TRBD2. The CDR3 sequence is 15 residues long. Germline trimming cut 3 bases from V and 8 bases from J; bases unmatched to any gene: 7. CDR1 and CDR2 (germline): MNHEY, SMNVEV (reference sequence). The CDR3 loop reads CASSFRPSGSDEQFF. The CDR3 coding sequence is TGTGCCAGCAGTTTCCGTCCTAGCGGGAGCGATGAGCAGTTCTTC.

There are many counts of this clone. The chain combines TRBV10-1 with TRBJ2-1, with TRBD2 matching over 13 bases. Germline values: CDR1 WNHNN, CDR2 SYGVQD (reference sequence). The CDR3 has 19 residues. V trimming: 4 bases; J trimming: 0 bases; junction bases outside the gene matches: 9. CDR3: CASSAGLAGTMSSYNEQFF. CDR3 nucleotide sequence: TGCGCCAGCAGTGCGGGACTAGCGGGAACAATGAGCTCCTACAATGAGCAGTTCTTC.

This chain connects TRBV27 to TRBJ1-1, with a possible D match to TRBD1 (5 bases). Trimming removed 2 bases from V and 1 base from J, with 11 bases in between. The germline CDR1 and CDR2 sequences are MNHEY and SMNVEV (reference sequence). CDR3 length equals 15 residues. The CDR3 sequence is CASSLALQANTEAFF. The CDR3 nucleotides read TGTGCCAGCAGTTTAGCCCTACAGGCGAACACTGAAGCTTTCTTT.

This clone turned up a few times. The genes are TRBV19 and TRBJ2-6; D tentatively reads TRBD1 or TRBD2 (5 bases each). CDR1 is LNHDA and CDR2 is SQIVND in the germline V gene (reference sequence). The CDR3 spans 16 residues. With 6 bases removed from V and 4 bases from J, the gap between germline ends came to 16 bases. CDR3: CASSSAPGLGANVLTF. In DNA form, the CDR3 reads TGTGCCAGTAGCTCGGCCCCGGGGCTGGGGGCCAACGTCCTGACTTTC. The full variable domain, completed using reference TRBV19 and TRBJ2-6, is DGGITQSPKYLFRKEGQNVTLSCEQNLNHDAMYWYRQDPGQGLRLIYYSQIVNDFQKGDIAEGYSVSREKKESFPLTVTSAQKNPTAFYLCASSSAPGLGANVLTFGAGSRLTVL.

CDR3 DNA sequence: TGTGCCAGCAGCGTTACTAGATTCTGGGAGACCCAGTACTTC. This encodes CASSVTRFWETQYF. The genes are TRBV7-8 and TRBJ2-5, with D possibly being TRBD2 (5 bases). Germline CDR1 and CDR2: SGHVS and FQNEAQ. The V end was cut by 5 bases, the J end by 5 bases, with 15 bases between. CDR3 size: 14 residues.

This clone was detected only a few times. The genes are TRBV2 and TRBJ2-2; D is perhaps TRBD1 (6 bases). The CDR3 runs 14 residues. V lost 5 bases and J 1 base, leaving 8 bases between the germline ends. Germline values: CDR1 SNHLY, CDR2 FYNNEI. This CDR3 reads CASSKTGNTGELFF. Here the CDR3 DNA reads TGTGCCAGCAGTAAGACAGGGAACACCGGGGAGCTGTTTTTT.

The chain recombines TRBV7-3 with TRBJ2-2; D is uncertain. The CDR3 covers 14 residues. Trimming stripped 4 bases from V and 2 bases from J, with 8 bases between. Germline CDR1 is SGHTA and CDR2 is FQGTGA. The CDR3 reads CASSSAFNTGELFF. The CDR3, as DNA: TGTGCCAGCAGCTCAGCCTTTAACACCGGGGAGCTGTTTTTT.

This clone was observed a handful of times. The V and J genes are TRBV20-1 and TRBJ2-5, with D tentatively TRBD1 or TRBD2 (5 bases each). The ends were cut back, 7 bases at V and 9 bases at J, with 15 bases in the middle. CDR3 length: 11 residues. CDR1 DFQATT and CDR2 SNEGSKA come from the germline V gene (reference sequence). This CDR3 is CSVSASGPQYF. CDR3 bases: TGCAGTGTATCTGCTTCGGGGCCCCAGTACTTC.

The rearrangement links TRBV5-5 to TRBJ1-5; TRBD1 aligns across 11 bases. Germline CDR1 SGHKS, CDR2 YYEKEE (reference sequence). The CDR3 runs 14 residues. The V and J ends lost 4 bases and 5 bases, in that order; junction bases with no gene match: 2. CDR3 residues: CASSGTGGYQPQHF. In DNA form, the CDR3 reads TGTGCCAGCAGCGGGACAGGGGGATATCAGCCCCAGCATTTT.

CDR3 in amino acids: CASRTGTGGNEQFF. CDR3 nucleotides: TGTGCCAGCAGGACCGGGACAGGGGGCAATGAGCAGTTCTTC. The J gene is TRBJ2-1, the V gene TRBV27, with 11 bases matching TRBD1. V lost 6 bases, J lost 6 bases, and 4 bases stayed unmatched. The CDR3 length is 14 residues. CDR1 is MNHEY and CDR2 is SMNVEV in the germline V gene (reference sequence).

This chain joins TRBV11-2 and TRBJ2-7; no firm D call. The CDR3 totals 14 residues. The germline gives CDR1 SGHAT, CDR2 FQNNGV. V lost 4 bases and J lost 4, with 14 bases in between. The CDR3 nucleotides are TGTGCCAGCAGCTCCTCCGCCGGAGTGTACGAGCAGTACTTC. It is translated as CASSSSAGVYEQYF. The whole variable domain, remainder taken from reference TRBV11-2 and TRBJ2-7, is EAGVAQSPRYKIIEKRQSVAFWCNPISGHATLYWYQQILGQGPKLLIQFQNNGVVDDSQLPKDRFSAERLKGVDSTLKIQPAKLEDSAVYLCASSSSAGVYEQYFGPGTRLTVT.

This rearrangement joins TRBV4-1 to TRBJ2-7, with 7 bases identical to TRBD2. Trimming took 0 bases from V and 4 from J; bases not matched to a gene: 6. The CDR3 runs to 15 residues. Germline CDR1 reads MGHRA; CDR2 reads YSYEKL. This chain's CDR3 is CASSQDKGGPYEQYF. The CDR3 DNA sequence: TGCGCCAGCAGCCAAGATAAGGGAGGGCCATACGAGCAGTACTTC.